Following are 9 T cell receptor beta chains from one sample sequenced in a study of cytomegalovirus exposure and HLA in healthy donors. The PCR was carried out with 60 Vbeta primers and 13 Jbeta primers. Method: immunoSEQ multiplex PCR; TCRdb's copy keeps in-frame clones and lacks some. The profile shows 170,000 or so clones, over 65% of them singletons. The sequenced sample was PBMCs. All receptors derive from a man aged 60-69 years in good health and CMV-seronegative.

The chain employs TRBV19 and TRBJ2-6; TRBD2 agrees at 14 bases. The CDR3 totals 17 residues. V lost 6 bases, J lost 2 bases, and 3 bases stayed unmatched. The germline V gene has CDR1 LNHDA and CDR2 SQIVND (reference sequence). The CDR3 DNA reads as TGTGCCAGTAGCCAGGGACTAGCGGGAGCTGGGGCCAACGTCCTGACTTTC. Protein product: CASSQGLAGAGANVLTF.

The chain is built from TRBV6-1 and TRBJ1-2, with TRBD1 matching over 10 bases. CDR1 and CDR2 (germline): MNHNS, SASEGT. The CDR3 sequence is 14 residues long. After removal of 8 bases from V and 4 bases from J, the junction contained 7 bases not matched to a gene. The CDR3 DNA follows: TGTGCCAGCGGGGACAGGGGATGGAGCTATGGCTACACCTTC. It translates to CASGDRGWSYGYTF.

This chain joins TRBV5-5 and TRBJ2-1, with 10 nucleotides matching TRBD1. CDR1 and CDR2 (germline): SGHKS, YYEKEE (reference sequence). V was clipped by 3 bases and J by 7 bases; unmatched bases: 7. CDR3 length: 15 amino acids. CDR3 coding DNA: TGTGCCAGCAGCTGGCCGGACAGGGGGGTGAATGAGCAGTTCTTC. It encodes CASSWPDRGVNEQFF.

The V gene is TRBV6-5, the J gene TRBJ2-7; 8 bases are shared with TRBD2. Germline assignment: CDR1 MNHEY and CDR2 SVGAGI. After removal of 4 bases from V and 2 bases from J, the junction contained 7 bases not matched to a gene. There are 15 residues in the CDR3. In DNA form, the CDR3 reads TGTGCCAGCAGTTCCCGCGCGGGAGGCACCTACGAGCAGTACTTC. This sequence encodes CASSSRAGGTYEQYF.

The genes are TRBV30 and TRBJ1-1; no clear D. Germline CDR1 reads GTSNPN; CDR2 reads SVGIG (reference sequence). The CDR3 has 13 residues. Deletions cut 4 bases from V and 3 bases from J, with 12 bases between. Here the CDR3 reads CAWIRRRDTEAFF. Written as DNA, the CDR3 is TGTGCCTGGATCCGACGGAGGGACACTGAAGCTTTCTTT.

This clone was found once. The chain links TRBV5-7 to TRBJ2-7; D is perhaps TRBD1 (5 bases). TRBV5-7 is labeled an ORF, and its function is uncertain. Trimming cost V 0 bases and J 2 bases, with 9 bases left between them. The CDR3 has 14 residues. The CDR3 DNA is TGTGCCAGCAGCTTGGCGGACACAACCTACGAGCAGTACTTC. Translation gives CASSLADTTYEQYF.

The chain uses TRBV5-1 and TRBJ2-1, with 10 positions matching TRBD1. The CDR3 sequence is 14 residues long. CDR1 and CDR2 (germline): SGHRS, YFSETQ. V dropped 3 bases and J dropped 6; count of bases not matched to a gene: 3. In DNA, the CDR3 is TGCGCCAGCAGCTGGGACAGGGGTAGCAATGAGCAGTTCTTC. Protein product: CASSWDRGSNEQFF.

V is TRBV7-8 and J is TRBJ1-4; 10 bases match TRBD1. Looked up from germline, CDR1 is SGHVS and CDR2 is FQNEAQ. The CDR3 is 16 residues long. The V and J ends lost 2 bases and 6 bases, in that order; junction bases with no gene match: 6. The CDR3 DNA reads TGTGCCAGCAGCTTACTTACCGGGACAGGGGATGAAAAACTGTTTTTT. This translates into CASSLLTGTGDEKLFF.

A remark on this clone: One junction end disagrees with the germline gene, perhaps due to a read error. This chain uses TRBV10-3 with TRBJ1-1, with D possibly matching TRBD1 (6 bases). This CDR3 has 14 residues. Germline CDR1 reads ENHRY; CDR2 reads SYGVKD. The DNA of the CDR3 is TGTGCCATCAGTCCAGGGCCCGGGGACACTGAGGCTTTCTTT. This encodes CAISPGPGDTEAFF.